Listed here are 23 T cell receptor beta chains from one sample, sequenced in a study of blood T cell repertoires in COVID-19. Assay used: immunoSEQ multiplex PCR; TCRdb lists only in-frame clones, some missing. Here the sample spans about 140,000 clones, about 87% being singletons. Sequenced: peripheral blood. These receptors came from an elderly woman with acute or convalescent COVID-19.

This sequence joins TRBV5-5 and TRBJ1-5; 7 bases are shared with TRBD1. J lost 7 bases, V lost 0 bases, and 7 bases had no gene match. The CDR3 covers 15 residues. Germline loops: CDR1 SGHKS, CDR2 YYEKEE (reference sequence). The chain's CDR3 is CASSLAGGGDQPQHF. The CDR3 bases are TGTGCCAGCAGCTTGGCAGGGGGAGGTGACCAGCCCCAGCATTTT.

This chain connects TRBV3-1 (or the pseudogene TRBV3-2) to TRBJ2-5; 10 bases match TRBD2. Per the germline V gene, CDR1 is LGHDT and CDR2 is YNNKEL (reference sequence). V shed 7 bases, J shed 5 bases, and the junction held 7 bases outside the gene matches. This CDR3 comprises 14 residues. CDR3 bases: TGTGCCAGCATAGGAACTAGCGGGGCGGAGACCCAGTACTTC. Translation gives CASIGTSGAETQYF.

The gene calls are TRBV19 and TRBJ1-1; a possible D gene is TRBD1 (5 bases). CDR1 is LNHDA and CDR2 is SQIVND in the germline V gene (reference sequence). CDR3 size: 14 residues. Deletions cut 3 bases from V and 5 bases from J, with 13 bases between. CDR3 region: CASSMLGGGTEAFF. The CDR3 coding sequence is TGTGCCAGTAGTATGCTTGGGGGGGGTACTGAAGCTTTCTTT.

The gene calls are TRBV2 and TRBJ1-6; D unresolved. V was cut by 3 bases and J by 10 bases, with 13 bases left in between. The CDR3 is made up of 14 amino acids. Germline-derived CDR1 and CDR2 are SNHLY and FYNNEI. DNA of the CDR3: TGTGCCAGCAGTGATAGAGTGACACCCTCACCCCTCCACTTT. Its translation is CASSDRVTPSPLHF.

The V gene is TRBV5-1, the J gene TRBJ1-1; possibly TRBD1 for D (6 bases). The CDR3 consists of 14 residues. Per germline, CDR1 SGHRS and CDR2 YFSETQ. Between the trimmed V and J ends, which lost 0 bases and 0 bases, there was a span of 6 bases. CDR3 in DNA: TGCGCCAGCAGCTTGGGGACAGTGAACACTGAAGCTTTCTTT. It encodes CASSLGTVNTEAFF.

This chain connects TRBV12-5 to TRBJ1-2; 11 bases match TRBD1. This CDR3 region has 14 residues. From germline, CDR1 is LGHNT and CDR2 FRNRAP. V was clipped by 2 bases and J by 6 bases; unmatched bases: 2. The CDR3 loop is CASGLMGQGDGYTF. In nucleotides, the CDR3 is TGTGCTAGTGGTTTGATGGGACAGGGGGATGGCTACACCTTC.

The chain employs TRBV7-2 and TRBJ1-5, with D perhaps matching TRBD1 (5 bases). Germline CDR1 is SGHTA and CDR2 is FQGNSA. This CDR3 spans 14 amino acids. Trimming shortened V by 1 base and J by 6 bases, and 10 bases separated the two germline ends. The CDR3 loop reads CASSLGPGGQPQHF. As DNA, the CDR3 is TGTGCCAGCAGCTTAGGGCCCGGGGGTCAGCCCCAGCATTTT.

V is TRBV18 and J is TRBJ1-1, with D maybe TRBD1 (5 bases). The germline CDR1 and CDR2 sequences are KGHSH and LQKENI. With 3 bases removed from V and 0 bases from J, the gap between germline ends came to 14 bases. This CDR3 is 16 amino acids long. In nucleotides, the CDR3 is TGTGCCAGCTCACCGGGTTTAACAGGTTTGAACACTGAAGCTTTCTTT. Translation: CASSPGLTGLNTEAFF. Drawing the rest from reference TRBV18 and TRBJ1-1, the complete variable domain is NAGVMQNPRHLVRRRGQEARLRCSPMKGHSHVYWYRQLPEEGLKFMVYLQKENIIDESGMPKERFSAEFPKEGPSILRIQQVVRGDSAAYFCASSPGLTGLNTEAFFGQGTRLTVV.

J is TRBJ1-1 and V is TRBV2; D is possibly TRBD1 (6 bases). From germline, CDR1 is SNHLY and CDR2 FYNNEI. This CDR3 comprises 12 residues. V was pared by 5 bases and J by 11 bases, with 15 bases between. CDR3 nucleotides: TGTGCCAGCAGTTACGAGGGGGAAGTGGCTTTCTTT. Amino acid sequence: CASSYEGEVAFF.

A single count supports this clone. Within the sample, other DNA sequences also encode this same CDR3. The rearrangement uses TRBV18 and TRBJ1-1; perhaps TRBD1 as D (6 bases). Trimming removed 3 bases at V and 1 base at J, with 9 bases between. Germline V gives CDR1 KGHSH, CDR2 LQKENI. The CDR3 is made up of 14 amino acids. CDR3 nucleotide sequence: TGTGCCAGCTCACCTACGACAGGGAACACTGAAGCTTTCTTT. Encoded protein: CASSPTTGNTEAFF.

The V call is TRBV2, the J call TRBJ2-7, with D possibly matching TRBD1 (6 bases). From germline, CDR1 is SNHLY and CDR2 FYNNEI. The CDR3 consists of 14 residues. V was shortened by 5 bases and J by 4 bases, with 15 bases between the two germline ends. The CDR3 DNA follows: TGTGCCAGCAGTTCCGGGACAAGAGGATACGAGCAGTACTTC. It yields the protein CASSSGTRGYEQYF.

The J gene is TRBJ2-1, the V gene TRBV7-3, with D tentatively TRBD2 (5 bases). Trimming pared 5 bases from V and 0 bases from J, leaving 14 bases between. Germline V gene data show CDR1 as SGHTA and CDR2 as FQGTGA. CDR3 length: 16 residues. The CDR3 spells CASSKNEGSSYNEQFF. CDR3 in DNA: TGTGCCAGCAGCAAAAACGAAGGGAGCTCCTACAATGAGCAGTTCTTC.

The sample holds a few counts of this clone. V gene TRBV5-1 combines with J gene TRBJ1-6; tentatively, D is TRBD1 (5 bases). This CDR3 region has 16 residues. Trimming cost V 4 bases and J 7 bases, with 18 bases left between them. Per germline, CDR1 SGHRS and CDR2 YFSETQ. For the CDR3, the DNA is TGCGCCAGCAGCCCGTTGACCGGAGGGGCAAATTCACCCCTCCACTTT. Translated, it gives CASSPLTGGANSPLHF.

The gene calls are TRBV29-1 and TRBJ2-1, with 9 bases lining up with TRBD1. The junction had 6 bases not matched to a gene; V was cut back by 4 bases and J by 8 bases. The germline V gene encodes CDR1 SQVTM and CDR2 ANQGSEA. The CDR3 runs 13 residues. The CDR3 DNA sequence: TGCAGCGTTGTGGGACAGGGCATCGATGAGCAGTTCTTC. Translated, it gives CSVVGQGIDEQFF.

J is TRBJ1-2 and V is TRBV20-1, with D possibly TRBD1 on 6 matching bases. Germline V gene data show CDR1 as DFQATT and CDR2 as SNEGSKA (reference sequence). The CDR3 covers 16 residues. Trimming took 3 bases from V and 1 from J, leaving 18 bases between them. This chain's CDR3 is CSASAGANFDNYGYTF. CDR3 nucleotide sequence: TGCAGTGCTAGTGCAGGGGCGAATTTTGATAACTATGGCTACACCTTC.

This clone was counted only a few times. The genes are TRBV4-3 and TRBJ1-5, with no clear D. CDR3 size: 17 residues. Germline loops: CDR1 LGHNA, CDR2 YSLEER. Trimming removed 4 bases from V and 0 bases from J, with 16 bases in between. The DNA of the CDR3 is TGCGCCAGCAGCCCGGCCCCCCTAGGGAGTAGCAATCAGCCCCAGCATTTT. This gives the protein CASSPAPLGSSNQPQHF.

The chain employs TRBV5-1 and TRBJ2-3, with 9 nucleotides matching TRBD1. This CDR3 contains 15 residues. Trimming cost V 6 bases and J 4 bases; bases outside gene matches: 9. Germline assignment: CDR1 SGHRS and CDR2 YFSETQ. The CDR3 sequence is CASTKQGAIADTQYF. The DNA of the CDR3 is TGCGCCAGCACGAAACAGGGGGCTATCGCAGATACGCAGTATTTT. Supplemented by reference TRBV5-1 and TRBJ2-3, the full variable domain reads KAGVTQTPRYLIKTRGQQVTLSCSPISGHRSVSWYQQTPGQGLQFLFEYFSETQRNKGNFPGRFSGRQFSNSRSEMNVSTLELGDSALYLCASTKQGAIADTQYFGPGTRLTVL.

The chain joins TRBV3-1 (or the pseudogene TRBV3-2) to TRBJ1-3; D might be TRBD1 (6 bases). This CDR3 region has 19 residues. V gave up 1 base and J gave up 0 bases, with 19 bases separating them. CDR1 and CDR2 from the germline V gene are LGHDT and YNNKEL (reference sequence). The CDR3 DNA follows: TGTGCCAGCAGCCAAGGGGGCAAAGGGGGTTTTGGCTCTGGAAACACCATATATTTT. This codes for CASSQGGKGGFGSGNTIYF.

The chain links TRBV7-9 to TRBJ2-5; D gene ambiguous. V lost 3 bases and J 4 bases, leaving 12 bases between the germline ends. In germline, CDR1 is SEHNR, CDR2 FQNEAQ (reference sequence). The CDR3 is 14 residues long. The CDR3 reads CASSFGLSVETQYF. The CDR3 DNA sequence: TGTGCCAGCAGCTTCGGTCTATCTGTAGAGACCCAGTACTTC.

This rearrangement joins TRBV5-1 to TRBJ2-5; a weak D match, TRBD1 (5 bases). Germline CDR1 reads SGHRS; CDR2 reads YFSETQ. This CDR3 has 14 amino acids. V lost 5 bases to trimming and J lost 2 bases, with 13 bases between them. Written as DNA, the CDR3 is TGCGCCAGCAGGTTACAGGTCGCACAAGAGACCCAGTACTTC. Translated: CASRLQVAQETQYF.

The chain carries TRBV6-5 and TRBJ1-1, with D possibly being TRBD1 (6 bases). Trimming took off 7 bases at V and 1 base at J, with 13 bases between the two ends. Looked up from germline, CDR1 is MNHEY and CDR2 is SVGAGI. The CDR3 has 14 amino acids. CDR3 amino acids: CASTLDSQNTEAFF. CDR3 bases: TGTGCCAGCACCTTGGACAGCCAGAACACTGAAGCTTTCTTT.

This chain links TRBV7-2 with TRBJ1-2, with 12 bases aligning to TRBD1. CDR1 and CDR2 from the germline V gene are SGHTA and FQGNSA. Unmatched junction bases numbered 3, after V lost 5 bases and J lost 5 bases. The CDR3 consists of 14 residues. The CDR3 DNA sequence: TGTGCCAGCAGCGGGGGACAGGGGGCTTATGGCTACACCTTC. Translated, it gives CASSGGQGAYGYTF.

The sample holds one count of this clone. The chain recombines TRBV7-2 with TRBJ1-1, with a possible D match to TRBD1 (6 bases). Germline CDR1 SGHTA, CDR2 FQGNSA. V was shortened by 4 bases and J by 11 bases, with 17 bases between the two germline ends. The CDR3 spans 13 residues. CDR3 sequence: CASSSRQVQMAFF. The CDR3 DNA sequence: TGTGCCAGCAGCTCGAGACAGGTTCAGATGGCTTTCTTT. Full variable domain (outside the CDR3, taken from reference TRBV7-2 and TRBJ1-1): GAGVSQSPSNKVTEKGKDVELRCDPISGHTALYWYRQSLGQGLEFLIYFQGNSAPDKSGLPSDRFSAERTGGSVSTLTIQRTQQEDSAVYLCASSSRQVQMAFFGQGTRLTVV.